Shown below are 5 T cell receptor beta chains from a single sample sequenced in a study of blood T cells in healthy people across ages. A second PCR, run for roughly 7 to 11 cycles, used a sample-barcoded 5' primer plus a J-beta primer mix. A single record per CDR3 protein comes from TCRdb applying MiXCR to the 5' RACE reads. Among about 1.7 million distinct CDR3 sequences listed, roughly 27% were seen once. The sample comprised blood. Receptor source: a woman under 40 in good health.

The chain couples TRBV4-2 to TRBJ2-7; D ambiguous. The CDR3 runs 14 residues. V was cut by 0 bases and J by 0 bases, with 6 bases left in between. CDR1 LGHNA and CDR2 YNFKEQ come from the germline V gene. DNA for the CDR3: TGTGCCAGCAGCCAAGATCAGGTCTCCTACGAGCAGTACTTC. Its translation is CASSQDQVSYEQYF.

Comments on this clonotype: At one end the junction does not follow the germline gene, possibly because of a read error. The chain is built from TRBV28 and TRBJ2-5, with 10 bases lining up with TRBD1. The CDR3 sequence is 15 residues long. Germline V CDR1 and CDR2: MDHEN, SYDVKM. The CDR3: CTSSLDRGRQETQYF. In DNA form, the CDR3 reads TGTACCAGCAGTTTAGACAGGGGGCGTCAAGAGACCCAGTACTTC.

This clonotype showed up many times. V is TRBV30 and J is TRBJ2-4, with a possible D match to TRBD1 (6 bases). The CDR3 is 16 residues long. The germline V gene encodes CDR1 GTSNPN and CDR2 SVGIG (reference sequence). The V end was cut by 2 bases, the J end by 3 bases, with 17 bases between. The CDR3 DNA sequence: TGTGCCTGGAGTTTACAGGGCACGTTCGTCAAAAACATTCAGTACTTC. It encodes CAWSLQGTFVKNIQYF.

About this clonotype itself: One base away lies a much larger clone, so this may be a sequencing read error. The chain recombines TRBV10-3 with TRBJ2-7, with 11 bases that match TRBD2. V was pared by 6 bases and J by 0 bases, with 13 bases of the junction left unmatched. Germline V gene data show CDR1 as ENHRY and CDR2 as SYGVKD. This CDR3 has 18 residues. The CDR3 region has the DNA TGTGCCATCAGAGACTCCGGGACTAGCGGCCTTAGCTCCTACGAGCAGTACTTC. The encoded protein is CAIRDSGTSGLSSYEQYF.

This clonotype came up a few times. V and J are TRBV5-1 and TRBJ2-1, with TRBD2 identical over 8 bases. Trimming cost V 3 bases and J 3 bases; bases outside gene matches: 11. Germline assignment: CDR1 SGHRS and CDR2 YFSETQ. The CDR3 spans 17 residues. The CDR3 loop reads CASSSTSGRRVYNEQFF. The CDR3 DNA sequence: TGCGCCAGCAGCTCGACAAGCGGGAGACGGGTCTACAATGAGCAGTTCTTC.